This TCR beta chain was documented in a study of PD-L1 blockade in urothelial cancer. The overall study: Bladder-origin urothelial cancer in males described about nine tenths of the roughly 29 patients. Each blood sample yielded a median of 141,255 T cells.

Assay used: immunoSEQ multiplex PCR; TCRdb lists only in-frame clones, some missing. The sample records around 66,000 clones, roughly 90% being singletons. This CDR3 contains 16 residues. Germline V lookup: CDR1 MNHEY, CDR2 SVGAGI. With V trimmed by 0 bases and J by 3 bases, 2 bases remained unmatched. This clone was seen once. Noted time point: peripheral blood 6 weeks after treatment start. The cohort comprised individuals with locally advanced or metastatic urothelial carcinoma. Sequenced material: PBMCs, taken around atezolizumab (anti-PD-L1) treatment. The receptor's source is a man between 60 and 75 years old with urothelial cancer. The chain carries TRBV6-5 and TRBJ2-3; 11 nucleotides align to TRBD2. The CDR3 region is CASSYSPSGGTDTQYF. For the CDR3, the DNA is TGTGCCAGCAGTTACTCGCCTAGCGGGGGGACAGATACGCAGTATTTT.